The 21 T cell receptor beta chains below were found in one sample sequenced in a study of blood T cells in healthy people across ages. Together with a sample-barcoded 5' primer, a J-beta primer mix was included in a second PCR lasting roughly 6 to 12 cycles. Each CDR3 protein gets one entry after TCRdb re-called the 5' RACE reads with MiXCR. In the table there are some 900,000 distinct CDR3 sequences, more than 25% of which are singletons. The material sequenced was blood. The source is a woman aged 80 or older in good health.

This clonotype has a count of ten or more. This rearrangement joins TRBV6-5 to TRBJ2-5, with TRBD2 identical over 7 bases. The CDR3 length is 14 residues. Germline values: CDR1 MNHEY, CDR2 SVGAGI. Trimming at V came to 6 bases and at J to 5 bases, leaving 9 bases not matched to a gene. The CDR3 region is CASRRLATLETQYF. The DNA of the CDR3 is TGTGCCAGCAGGCGACTAGCTACACTGGAGACCCAGTACTTC.

This clonotype was detected a few times. This sequence joins TRBV21-1 and TRBJ2-3; the table's D call TRBD1 went unverified against the DNA. TRBV21-1 constitutes a pseudogene. The CDR3 has 16 residues. In DNA form, the CDR3 reads TGTGCCAGCAGCAAAGCAGGGGGCCAGCGCACAGATACGCAGTATTTT. Amino acids: CASSKAGGQRTDTQYF.

Concerning this clonotype itself: Sequence at one end of the junction differs from germline and may be a read error. This rearrangement joins TRBV6-6 to TRBJ1-6, with TRBD1 matching 7 bases. The CDR3 totals 13 residues. The germline V gene encodes CDR1 MNHNY and CDR2 SVGAGI (reference sequence). CDR3 in amino acids: CASGGTVRSPPHF. CDR3 coding DNA: TGTGCCAGCGGTGGGACAGTCAGATCACCCCCCCACTTT.

This clonotype was detected only a few times. CDR3 region: CASRTPDRVGYTF. Written as DNA, the CDR3 is TGCGCCAGCAGGACCCCGGACAGGGTCGGCTACACCTTC. The chain couples TRBV5-1 to TRBJ1-2; 8 nucleotides match TRBD1. There are 13 residues in the CDR3. Germline CDR1 reads SGHRS; CDR2 reads YFSETQ. The junction had 8 bases not matched to a gene; V was cut back by 5 bases and J by 8 bases.

This clonotype has just one count. Since the CDR3 does not end with the conserved phenylalanine or tryptophan, this likely comes from a read error. The chain uses TRBV9 and TRBJ2-5, with D tentatively TRBD1 or TRBD2 (6 bases each). CDR1 is SGDLS, CDR2 YYNGEE, per germline. Trimming cost V 0 bases and J 4 bases, with 13 bases left between them. The length of the CDR3 is 15 residues. The CDR3 DNA follows: TGTGCCAGCAGCGTAGTTGAGGGGGGCCCAGAGACCCAGTACCTC. It specifies CASSVVEGGPETQYL.

The gene calls are TRBV4-3 and TRBJ1-5; 7 nucleotides line up with TRBD1. Losses at the gene ends were 1 base for V and 3 bases for J; bases not matched to a gene: 9. This CDR3 region has 17 residues. Germline V gene data show CDR1 as LGHNA and CDR2 as YSLEER. In DNA, the CDR3 is TGCGCCAGCAGCCAAGTATGGGCAGGGGGTAACAATCAGCCCCAGCATTTT. Translated, it gives CASSQVWAGGNNQPQHF.

CDR3 DNA sequence: TGTGCCAGCAGTCACGACAGGATCCGCTCTGGAAACACCATATATTTT. This sequence encodes CASSHDRIRSGNTIYF. The chain carries TRBV6-5 and TRBJ1-3; tentatively, D is TRBD1 (6 bases). The length of the CDR3 is 16 residues. The ends were cut back, 5 bases at V and 0 bases at J, with 14 bases in the middle. Germline V gene lookup returns CDR1 MNHEY and CDR2 SVGAGI.

The chain joins TRBV7-2 to TRBJ2-2; TRBD1 matches 11 bases. From germline, CDR1 is SGHTA and CDR2 FQGNSA. The trim removed 4 bases at V and 8 bases at J, leaving 6 bases unmatched. CDR3 size: 15 residues. CDR3 residues: CASSSGQGARGELFF. The CDR3 nucleotides are TGTGCCAGCAGCTCTGGACAGGGGGCGAGAGGGGAGCTGTTTTTT.

This clonotype was detected ten times or more. The rearrangement uses TRBV6-6 and TRBJ2-6; D gene ambiguous. Germline lookup yields CDR1 MNHNY and CDR2 SVGAGI (reference sequence). The CDR3 length is 17 residues. V was cut by 4 bases and J by 1 base, with 14 bases left in between. The CDR3 DNA reads TGTGCCAGCAGTTGGGCTCTACAACAATCTGGGGCCAACGTCCTGACTTTC. Its translation is CASSWALQQSGANVLTF.

The table lists this clonotype with many counts. The chain uses TRBV12-3 or TRBV12-4 and TRBJ2-1; D may correspond to TRBD1 or TRBD2 (5 bases each). V was trimmed by 7 bases and J by 6 bases, leaving 16 bases between them. The CDR3 sequence is 14 residues long. The CDR3 DNA reads as TGTGCCAGCACCCCGGGGCCCCATGTCAATGAGCAGTTCTTC. Its translation: CASTPGPHVNEQFF.

This clonotype has at least ten counts. The chain carries TRBV20-1 and TRBJ2-1; no reliable D call. This CDR3 has 10 residues. The germline CDR1 and CDR2 sequences are DFQATT and SNEGSKA (reference sequence). Here the CDR3 DNA reads TGCAGCTCTTATTACAATGAGCAGTTCTTC. Translation gives CSSYYNEQFF.

This clonotype was seen many times. The rearrangement joins TRBV7-8 to TRBJ1-1, with 7 bases lining up with TRBD1. J lost 7 bases, V lost 3 bases, and 5 bases had no gene match. Germline assignment: CDR1 SGHVS and CDR2 FQNEAQ. This CDR3 comprises 13 residues. Here the CDR3 DNA reads TGTGCCAGCAGCTTGACAGGGCTTGATGAAGCTTTCTTT. It encodes CASSLTGLDEAFF.

This clonotype showed up many times. The V and J genes are TRBV10-3 and TRBJ1-1, with D unclear. Between the trimmed V and J ends, which lost 4 bases and 5 bases, there was a span of 5 bases. CDR1 ENHRY and CDR2 SYGVKD come from the germline V gene. The CDR3 runs to 11 residues. The CDR3, as DNA: TGTGCCATCAGTGGTCAGACTGAAGCTTTCTTT. Amino acid sequence: CAISGQTEAFF.

This clonotype turned up a few times. The rearrangement uses TRBV19 and TRBJ2-3; 10 bases are a match to TRBD1. Per the germline V gene, CDR1 is LNHDA and CDR2 is SQIVND (reference sequence). This CDR3 has 16 amino acids. V dropped 6 bases and J dropped 3; count of bases not matched to a gene: 9. CDR3 amino acids: CASRNTGTGVTDTQYF. The CDR3 bases are TGTGCCAGTAGAAATACCGGGACAGGGGTTACAGATACGCAGTATTTT.

The chain employs TRBV12-3 or TRBV12-4 and TRBJ2-1; 9 nucleotides align to TRBD2. The CDR3 extends over 15 amino acids. V shed 3 bases and J 9 bases; nucleotides not matched to a gene: 9. CDR3 in amino acids: CASSFKRGAFSEQFF. As DNA, the CDR3 is TGTGCCAGCAGTTTCAAGCGGGGGGCCTTTAGTGAGCAGTTCTTC.

This clonotype has just a few counts. This chain links TRBV20-1 with TRBJ2-3; 12 bases line up with TRBD2. Trimming at V came to 3 bases and at J to 2 bases, leaving 9 bases not matched to a gene. The germline gives CDR1 DFQATT, CDR2 SNEGSKA (reference sequence). The CDR3 is 17 residues long. The CDR3 spells CSASWSSGGVLTDTQYF. The CDR3 coding sequence is TGCAGTGCTAGTTGGTCTAGCGGGGGGGTACTCACAGATACGCAGTATTTT.

The rearrangement uses TRBV20-1 and TRBJ1-1; no firm D call. The CDR3 has 13 amino acids. Germline V CDR1 and CDR2: DFQATT, SNEGSKA (reference sequence). With 1 base removed from V and 1 base from J, the gap between germline ends came to 7 bases. CDR3 residues: CSARGPANTEAFF. The CDR3 DNA sequence: TGCAGTGCTAGAGGCCCAGCGAACACTGAAGCTTTCTTT.

The gene calls are TRBV27 and TRBJ2-7, with D perhaps TRBD1 or TRBD2 (5 bases each). Deletions cut 0 bases from V and 2 bases from J, with 11 bases between. The germline V gene has CDR1 MNHEY and CDR2 SMNVEV (reference sequence). CDR3 length: 15 amino acids. In nucleotides, the CDR3 is TGTGCCAGCAGTTTATCGTGGGACGGGACCTACGAGCAGTACTTC. Translation gives CASSLSWDGTYEQYF.

On this clonotype: A much larger clone lies one base from this, so it may be a read error. CDR3 region: CASSSRGGGPYNEQYF. CDR3 nucleotides: TGTGCCAGCAGCTCGCGCGGTGGGGGACCCTACAATGAGCAGTACTTC. This rearrangement joins TRBV7-2 to TRBJ2-5; either TRBD1 or TRBD2 may supply D (5 bases each). CDR1 is SGHTA and CDR2 is FQGNSA in the germline V gene. The length of the CDR3 is 16 residues. V was shortened by 4 bases and J by 11 bases, with 26 bases between the two germline ends.

The chain couples TRBV30 to TRBJ1-2, with a possible D match to TRBD1 (5 bases). The V and J ends lost 2 bases and 4 bases respectively, with 14 bases between them. The CDR3 runs 14 residues. Germline CDR1 and CDR2: GTSNPN and SVGIG (reference sequence). The CDR3 region has the DNA TGTGCCTGGAGTCGACAGACTACTCTCTATGGCTACACCTTC. It translates to CAWSRQTTLYGYTF.

In the case of this clonotype: A much more abundant neighbour one base away suggests this may be a read error. The chain has TRBV21-1 and TRBJ2-7; TRBD1 reflects the table's D call only, with no check against the DNA. The J call may be mistaken, given a closer DNA end match to TRBJ2-4. TRBV21-1 is a known pseudogene. The CDR3 runs 17 residues. CDR3 DNA sequence: TGTGCCAACAGCGAAGAGGGCGCAGGGGGACTAAAATACATTCAGTACTTC. Translation gives CANSEEGAGGLKYIQYF.